This T cell receptor (beta chain) came from a study of cytomegalovirus exposure and HLA in healthy donors. At the level of the study: Findings of an earlier analysis included roughly 120 million unique TCR beta sequences from 170 million or so T cells. Study-level points and caveats: Some V segments, including TRBV6-2 and TRBV6-3, were excluded as indistinguishable. Previously analyzed data showed that most TCR beta V segments were productive at a frequency of about 87% or about 30%.

Germline V lookup: CDR1 MRHNA, CDR2 SNTAGT. Trimming cost V 6 bases and J 4 bases; bases outside gene matches: 8. The CDR3 has 14 amino acids. On this clone: Its antigen is not known.

Researchers ran the PCR with 60 Vbeta and 13 Jbeta primers. TCRdb's table, derived via immunoSEQ multiplex PCR, lists solely in-frame clones and lacks some. In the table there are 110,000 or so clones, over 75% of which are singletons. This sequence originates from a woman younger than 35 in good health and CMV-seronegative. The chain is built from TRBV6-4 and TRBJ1-1, with 7 bases identical to TRBD1. Sequenced input: PBMCs. Here the CDR3 reads CASSTGEVSTEAFF. In DNA, the CDR3 is TGTGCCAGCAGCACAGGGGAGGTTAGCACTGAAGCTTTCTTT.